The rows below give T cell receptor beta chains drawn from one sample of a study of low-dose radiotherapy and immunotherapy resistance in tumors. MiXCR, applied by TCRdb to the reads, yields one record per CDR3 protein. The sample has 70,000 to 90,000 distinct CDR3 sequences, roughly a sixth seen once; the top ten hold 2.5% to 3.5%. Material: PBMCs, obtained before treatment. These receptors originate from a male donor with prostate cancer. The CDR3 runs from the conserved cysteine through the conserved F or W. Fields, in order: V gene, clone size, J gene, D gene, CDR3 DNA, CDR3 protein. The D gene is left open where the match is weak. Clone size is not always given. Where it is, it says once, few, many or a class for expanded clones.

TRBV5-4	many	TRBJ2-5	-	TGTGCCAGCAGCTTGAACAGGGAGAAAGAGACCCAGTACTTC	CASSLNREKETQYF
TRBV29-1	many	TRBJ1-5	TRBD1	TGCAGCGTTGTGGAACAGGGGAGCAATCAGCCCCAGCATTTT	CSVVEQGSNQPQHF
TRBV7-9	many	TRBJ2-7	-	TGTGCCAGCAGCTCAATACGGGGGCCACCGCCCTACGAGCAGTACTTC	CASSSIRGPPPYEQYF
TRBV3-1	many	TRBJ1-1	-	TGTGCCAGCAGCCAAGTGGGCCTGAGTGCTTTCTTT	CASSQVGLSAFF
TRBV27	many	TRBJ1-6	-	TGTGCCAGCAGTTTCGGACGGCGGAATTCACCCCTCCACTTT	CASSFGRRNSPLHF
TRBV12-3/TRBV12-4	many	TRBJ2-2	TRBD1	TGTGCCAGCAGTTTACAGGGGGCCGGGTGGACCGGGGAGCTGTTTTTT	CASSLQGAGWTGELFF
TRBV3-1	many	TRBJ2-3	-	TGTGCCAGCAGCCAAGGGAGGCGAAATCGGGCCCCAGATACGCAGTATTTT	CASSQGRRNRAPDTQYF
TRBV3-1	-	TRBJ2-1	-	TGTGCCAGCAGCCAAAGCATGGGGCCCCACAATGAGCAGTTCTTC	CASSQSMGPHNEQFF
TRBV13	-	TRBJ1-1	TRBD1	TGTGCCAGCAGCCAACGGACAGGGTTTGGGAACACTGAAGCTTTCTTT	CASSQRTGFGNTEAFF
TRBV7-9	many	TRBJ1-6	TRBD1	TGTGCCAGCAGCCCTCCCAGGGGGGCAGGGGGACGGTCACCCCTCCACTTT	CASSPPRGAGGRSPLHF
TRBV29-1	-	TRBJ2-1	-	TGCAGCGTTCTCGTCGAGTCCCCCTACAATGAGCAGTTCTTC	CSVLVESPYNEQFF
TRBV15	many	TRBJ2-6	-	TGTGCCACCAGCAGAGTCGGCAGGCCCTCTGGGGCCAACGTCCTGACTTTC	CATSRVGRPSGANVLTF
TRBV7-9	many	TRBJ2-2	TRBD2	TGTGCCAGCAAAGCGGGGGGTACCAACACCGGGGAGCTGTTTTTT	CASKAGGTNTGELFF
TRBV3-1	many	TRBJ2-3	TRBD1	TGTGCCAGCAGCCTAAGGGGACAGGGGACGCAGTATTTT	CASSLRGQGTQYF
TRBV5-1	many	TRBJ2-3	-	TGCGCCAGCAGCGCAGGAGAACTAGAGATTGGCACAGATACGCAGTATTTT	CASSAGELEIGTDTQYF
TRBV12-3/TRBV12-4	many	TRBJ2-5	-	TGTGCCAGCAGGGGAGGGGGAACGATTCGGGAGACCCAGTACTTC	CASRGGGTIRETQYF
TRBV10-3	few	TRBJ1-2	-	TGTGCCATCAGTGAGTTGGCAGACGAGAACTATGGCTACACCTTC	CAISELADENYGYTF
TRBV10-1	many	TRBJ2-3	-	TGCGCCAGCGGGGGGAAGGGTTCTGGGACAGATACGCAGTATTTT	CASGGKGSGTDTQYF
TRBV7-9	many	TRBJ1-6	-	TGTGCCAGCAGCTTAGGAGGAGGGATGGGTTCACCCCTCCACTTT	CASSLGGGMGSPLHF
TRBV7-6	-	TRBJ2-5	-	TGTGCCAGCAGCGCCGACCCCGCAGGGACCCAGTACTTC	CASSADPAGTQYF
TRBV2	many	TRBJ2-2	-	TGTGCCAGCAGTTCCTCAGGGAGAGGCGGCGGGGAGCTGTTTTTT	CASSSSGRGGGELFF
TRBV4-1	many	TRBJ2-5	-	TGCGCCAGCAGCCAACTCGTACGACAAGAGACCCAGTACTTC	CASSQLVRQETQYF
TRBV20-1	many	TRBJ2-3	-	TGCAGTGCTAGAGACTTCCGAGTAGGGGGGGGAACAGATACGCAGTATTTT	CSARDFRVGGGTDTQYF
TRBV6-1	many	TRBJ2-5	-	TGTGCCAGCAACTGGGGGCCCCAGGAGACCCAGTACTTC	CASNWGPQETQYF
TRBV5-4	many	TRBJ2-1	-	TGTGCCAGCAGCTGGGGGGGCGGTTTGGGGGGGATCTACAATGAGCAGTTCTTC	CASSWGGGLGGIYNEQFF
TRBV11-2	many	TRBJ2-5	-	TGTGCCAGCAGCGGGGCGGACCAGAGGGAGACCCAGTACTTC	CASSGADQRETQYF
TRBV5-1	many	TRBJ2-1	TRBD1	TGCGCCAGCAGCATATCCGGGACAGGGGTAAATGAGCAGTTCTTC	CASSISGTGVNEQFF
TRBV5-4	many	TRBJ2-5	TRBD2	TGTGCCAGCAGCCAGAATAGCGGGGCTCAAGAGACCCAGTACTTC	CASSQNSGAQETQYF
TRBV30	many	TRBJ2-1	TRBD2	TGTGCCAGCAGCTTGGGGACCACTAGCGGGGGGGCCGGGTACAATGAGCAGTTCTTC	CASSLGTTSGGAGYNEQFF
TRBV28	-	TRBJ2-1	-	TGTGCCAGCAGTAACCCAACAGGGCCCCTCGACAATGAGCAGTTCTTC	CASSNPTGPLDNEQFF
TRBV7-6	-	TRBJ2-2	TRBD2	TGTGCCAGCAGCAAAAGCGGGGCCGCGAACACCGGGGAGCTGTTTTTT	CASSKSGAANTGELFF
TRBV6-2/TRBV6-3	many	TRBJ1-6	TRBD1	TGTGCCAGCAGTCTCGACAGGGAAAATTCACCCCTCCACTTT	CASSLDRENSPLHF
TRBV12-5	many	TRBJ2-1	TRBD2	TGTGCTAGTGGTTTGGTCGCGGGGGACAATGAGCAGTTCTTC	CASGLVAGDNEQFF
TRBV6-2/TRBV6-3	-	TRBJ2-7	TRBD1	TGTGCCAGCAGTTACCCAACCGACGGGACAGGGAAACGGTACGAGCAGTACTTC	CASSYPTDGTGKRYEQYF
TRBV28	many	TRBJ2-7	TRBD2	TGTGCCACCTCGGCGGGACTAGCGGGGTACGAGCAGTACTTC	CATSAGLAGYEQYF
TRBV18	many	TRBJ1-6	TRBD1	TGTGCCAGCTCACCTAGGGGACAGGGAGATTCACCCCTCCACTTT	CASSPRGQGDSPLHF
TRBV5-1	many	TRBJ2-2	-	TGCGCCAGCAGCTTGGCCTTACAGGGAGGCACCGGGGAGCTGTTTTTT	CASSLALQGGTGELFF
TRBV9	-	TRBJ2-1	-	TGTGCCAGCAGCGTAGTTGGGGCGATATACAATGAGCAGTTCTTC	CASSVVGAIYNEQFF